A selection of T cell receptor beta chains follows, all from one sample in a study of control samples from healthy donors and cancer patients. Libraries were prepared by immunoSEQ multiplex PCR; TCRdb keeps only in-frame clonotypes and omits some of them. The sample carries 150,000 or so clones, over 85% recorded once. The sequenced sample consisted of blood. These receptors were obtained from a woman aged 55-69 years in good health. Each CDR3 is given with its conserved first and last residue. Each record gives: V gene, J gene, CDR3 protein.

TRBV5-1,TRBJ1-2,CASSFSTTSGYTF
TRBV4-3,TRBJ2-3,CASSQDRTASGAGKSDTQYF
TRBV18,TRBJ2-7,CASSPQDRDRYF
TRBV4-1,TRBJ1-2,CASSHGRVGQTNYGYTF
TRBV27,TRBJ1-2,CASSPGTSPNYGYTF
TRBV6-2/TRBV6-3,TRBJ2-7,CASSYRSGPYEQYF
TRBV7-2,TRBJ1-1,CASTFQVNTEAFF
TRBV10-3,TRBJ1-1,CASKWDRGFLNTEAFF
TRBV6-2/TRBV6-3,TRBJ1-1,CASSYAREPNTEAFF
TRBV10-3,TRBJ1-2,CAIRVTGGGNYGYTF
TRBV19,TRBJ1-2,CASSATGETGGYTF
TRBV5-4,TRBJ1-2,CASRGPEASGTF
TRBV4-2,TRBJ2-1,CASSQEGTRGGSEQFF
TRBV6-2/TRBV6-3,TRBJ1-5,CASSYSPFGETDKYSNQPQHF
TRBV7-7,TRBJ2-2,CASSLVWNTGELFF
TRBV20-1,TRBJ1-2,CSAVQGYGYTF
TRBV19,TRBJ1-5,CASRPDVRGNQPQHF
TRBV7-2,TRBJ2-1,CASSLSRGNEQFF
TRBV4-3,TRBJ1-3,CASSPEQGTGNTIYF
TRBV11-2,TRBJ2-7,CASSSGTGLYEQYF
TRBV6-5,TRBJ2-3,CASNSVTQYF
TRBV9,TRBJ2-5,CASSVGGNSGGEETQYF
TRBV6-6,TRBJ1-5,CASSPGRSNQPQHF
TRBV7-8,TRBJ2-1,CASSFRHEQFF
TRBV9,TRBJ1-5,CASSVVGGDQPQHF
TRBV12-3/TRBV12-4,TRBJ2-3,CASSFGDTQYF
TRBV18,TRBJ1-1,CASSPVSYLNTEAFF
TRBV9,TRBJ2-6,CASSNHRAPGSNVLTF
TRBV5-1,TRBJ1-1,CASSLVQGFAEAFF
TRBV6-5,TRBJ1-2,CASSKLDRGGGYTF
TRBV6-6,TRBJ1-5,CASSPPGASNQPQHF
TRBV4-1,TRBJ1-2,CASSQGGSYGYTF
TRBV7-2,TRBJ1-6,CASSLAGTRHNSPLHF
TRBV6-5,TRBJ1-1,CASRVRTVNTEAFF
TRBV4-1,TRBJ1-2,CASSQDRPGNYGYTF
TRBV7-2,TRBJ2-2,CASSFRGINTGELFF
TRBV7-2,TRBJ2-5,CASSLGSADQETQYF
TRBV7-2,TRBJ2-3,CASTPMAVGGTDTQYF
TRBV7-3,TRBJ1-2,CASSLTREEGYTF
TRBV6-5,TRBJ1-5,CASSRQEGQNQPQHF
TRBV4-3,TRBJ1-3,CASSQDSGTAGNTIYF